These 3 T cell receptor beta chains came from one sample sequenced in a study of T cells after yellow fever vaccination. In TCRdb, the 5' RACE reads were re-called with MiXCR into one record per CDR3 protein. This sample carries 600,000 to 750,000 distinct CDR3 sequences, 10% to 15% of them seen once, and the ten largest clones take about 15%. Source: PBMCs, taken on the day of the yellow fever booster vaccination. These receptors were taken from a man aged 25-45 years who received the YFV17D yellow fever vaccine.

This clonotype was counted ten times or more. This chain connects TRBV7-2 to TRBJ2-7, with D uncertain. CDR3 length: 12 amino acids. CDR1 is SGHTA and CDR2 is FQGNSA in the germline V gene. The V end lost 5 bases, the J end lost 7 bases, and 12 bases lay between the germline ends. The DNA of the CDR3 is TGTGCCAGCAGCCTCTCGTGGGGAGAGCAGTACTTC. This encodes CASSLSWGEQYF.

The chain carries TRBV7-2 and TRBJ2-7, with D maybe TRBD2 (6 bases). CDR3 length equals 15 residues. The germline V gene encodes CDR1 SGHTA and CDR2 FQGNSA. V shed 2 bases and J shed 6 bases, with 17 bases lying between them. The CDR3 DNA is TGTGCCAGCAGCTTAAGTGTTGTGGGGGGAGGCGAGCAGTACTTC. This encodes CASSLSVVGGGEQYF.

The CDR3 loop is CASSLAEGAQQYF. The DNA of the CDR3 is TGTGCCAGCAGCTTAGCGGAGGGAGCGCAGCAGTACTTC. V usage is TRBV7-2 and J usage is TRBJ2-7, with a tentative D call TRBD2 (6 bases). This CDR3 is 13 amino acids long. From germline, CDR1 is SGHTA and CDR2 FQGNSA. Trimming shortened V by 0 bases and J by 8 bases, and 11 bases separated the two germline ends.